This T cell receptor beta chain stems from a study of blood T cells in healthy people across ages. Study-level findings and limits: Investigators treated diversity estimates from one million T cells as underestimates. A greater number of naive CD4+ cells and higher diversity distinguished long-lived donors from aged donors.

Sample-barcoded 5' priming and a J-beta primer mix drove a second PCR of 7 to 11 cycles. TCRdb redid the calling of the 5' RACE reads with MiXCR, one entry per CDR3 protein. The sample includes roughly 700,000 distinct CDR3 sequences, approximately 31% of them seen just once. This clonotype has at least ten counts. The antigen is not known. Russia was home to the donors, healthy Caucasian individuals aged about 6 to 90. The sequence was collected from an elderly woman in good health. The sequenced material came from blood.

The CDR3 reads CASSQEGTKFDEQFF. In nucleotides, the CDR3 is TGTGCCAGCAGCCAAGAAGGGACGAAATTCGATGAGCAGTTCTTC. V is TRBV3-1 and J is TRBJ2-1; D assignment may be TRBD1 or TRBD2 (5 bases each). Germline lookup yields CDR1 LGHDT and CDR2 YNNKEL (reference sequence). V was cut by 0 bases and J by 8 bases, with 14 bases left in between. This CDR3 has 15 amino acids.